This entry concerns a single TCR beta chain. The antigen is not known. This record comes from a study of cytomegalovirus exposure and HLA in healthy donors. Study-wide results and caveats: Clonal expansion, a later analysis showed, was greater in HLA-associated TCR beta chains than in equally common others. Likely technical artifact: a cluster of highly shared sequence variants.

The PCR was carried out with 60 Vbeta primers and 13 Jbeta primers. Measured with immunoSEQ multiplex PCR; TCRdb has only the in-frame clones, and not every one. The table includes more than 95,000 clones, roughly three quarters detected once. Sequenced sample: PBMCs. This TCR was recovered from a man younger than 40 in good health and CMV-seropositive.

CDR3 region: CASSQGGGSVGPQYF. The CDR3 DNA is TGCGCCAGCAGCCAAGGGGGGGGTTCAGTAGGGCCCCAGTACTTC. The J gene is TRBJ2-5, the V gene TRBV4-3; 7 nucleotides line up with TRBD2. The CDR3 is 15 residues long. In germline, CDR1 is LGHNA, CDR2 YSLEER. J was trimmed by 9 bases and V by 1 base; bases with no gene match: 11.